The 21 T cell receptor beta chains in this list originate from one sample, sequenced in a study of cytomegalovirus exposure and HLA in healthy donors. It was with 60 Vbeta and 13 Jbeta primers that the PCR ran. Measured with immunoSEQ multiplex PCR; TCRdb has only the in-frame clones, and not every one. The sample has roughly 200,000 clones; around four fifths are singletons. Sequenced: PBMCs. The receptors were gathered from a middle-aged woman in good health and CMV-seronegative.

This rearrangement joins TRBV7-2 to TRBJ1-1; maybe TRBD1 (6 bases). Germline CDR1 SGHTA, CDR2 FQGNSA. The CDR3 totals 14 residues. V lost 5 bases and J lost 7, with 17 bases in between. The DNA for the CDR3 is TGTGCCAGCAGCCCACGCGGGGGCGCGGGTGAAGCTTTCTTT. Residues: CASSPRGGAGEAFF.

This clone was seen once. The CDR3 bases are TGCGCCAGCAGTGAGGGCCGCAATCAGCCCCAGCATTTT. Residues: CASSEGRNQPQHF. The rearrangement links TRBV10-1 to TRBJ1-5; no clear D gene. Per germline, CDR1 WNHNN and CDR2 SYGVQD (reference sequence). The CDR3 contains 13 residues. Between the trimmed V and J ends, which lost 2 bases and 2 bases, there was a span of 4 bases.

The V call is TRBV6-1, the J call TRBJ1-2; 8 nucleotides match TRBD1. Germline V gives CDR1 MNHNS, CDR2 SASEGT. The CDR3 length is 14 residues. V shed 2 bases, J shed 5 bases, and the junction held 4 bases outside the gene matches. CDR3 in DNA: TGTGCCAGCAGTGAACTGGGACAGGTTTATGGCTACACCTTC. This gives the protein CASSELGQVYGYTF.

The V call is TRBV28, the J call TRBJ1-6; tentatively, D is TRBD1 (6 bases). Germline-derived CDR1 and CDR2 are MDHEN and SYDVKM. V was cut by 5 bases and J by 2 bases, with 13 bases left in between. The CDR3 has 16 amino acids. As DNA, the CDR3 is TGTGCCAGCAGTCCAGGGGATGGCGCCTATAATTCACCCCTCCACTTT. It encodes CASSPGDGAYNSPLHF.

The chain carries TRBV7-9 and TRBJ2-1; 15 positions agree with TRBD2. Germline lookup yields CDR1 SEHNR and CDR2 FQNEAQ (reference sequence). The CDR3 spans 16 residues. With 5 bases clipped from V and 8 bases from J, the junction kept 7 bases outside the gene matches. The CDR3 spells CASSPWTSGGAYEQFF. CDR3 coding DNA: TGTGCCAGCAGCCCGTGGACTAGCGGGGGGGCGTATGAGCAGTTCTTC.

This chain joins TRBV5-1 and TRBJ1-1; 8 bases map to TRBD1. The CDR3 runs to 14 residues. V dropped 4 bases and J dropped 4; count of bases not matched to a gene: 6. Per germline, CDR1 SGHRS and CDR2 YFSETQ. As DNA, the CDR3 is TGCGCCAGCAGCGCGGACAGGGCGGTCACTGAAGCTTTCTTT. The encoded protein is CASSADRAVTEAFF.

This clone has just one count. The V gene is TRBV30, the J gene TRBJ2-5, with D hard to call. Germline V gene sequence: CDR1 GTSNPN, CDR2 SVGIG (reference sequence). This CDR3 has 12 residues. Trimming took off 2 bases at V and 5 bases at J, with 9 bases between the two ends. CDR3 sequence reads: CAWSLNRETQYF. CDR3 nucleotide sequence: TGTGCCTGGAGTCTAAACCGGGAGACCCAGTACTTC.

This clone was detected only once. The chain is built from TRBV15 and TRBJ2-5; 7 positions match TRBD1. The length of the CDR3 is 14 residues. Trimming took 5 bases from V and 4 from J; bases not matched to a gene: 7. From germline, CDR1 is LNHNV and CDR2 YYDKDF (reference sequence). In DNA form, the CDR3 reads TGTGCCACCAGCGGAAACAGGGGATCAGAGACCCAGTACTTC. Translated: CATSGNRGSETQYF.

The chain employs TRBV21-1 and TRBJ1-1. TRBV21-1 is a pseudogene. This CDR3 has 13 residues. The CDR3 DNA is TGTGCCAGCAGCAAAGGGGAGTTGACTGAAGCTTTCTTT. Residues: CASSKGELTEAFF.

This chain joins TRBV7-6 and TRBJ2-3; D perhaps matches TRBD2 (5 bases). The CDR3 extends over 13 amino acids. V lost 5 bases and J lost 2, with 8 bases in between. Looked up from germline, CDR1 is SGHVS and CDR2 is FNYEAQ. In DNA, the CDR3 is TGTGCCAGCAGCCCCCGGGACACAGATACGCAGTATTTT. This codes for CASSPRDTDTQYF.

This clone was seen only once. The chain combines TRBV6-1 with TRBJ2-3, with TRBD1 matching over 9 bases. Germline V gene sequence: CDR1 MNHNS, CDR2 SASEGT. The CDR3 spans 20 residues. After removal of 4 bases from V and 1 base from J, the junction contained 18 bases not matched to a gene. CDR3 DNA sequence: TGTGCCAGCAGTGGAAACAGGGGGCCAACCGGGGATTTGGGCACAGATACGCAGTATTTT. This codes for CASSGNRGPTGDLGTDTQYF.

The J gene is TRBJ1-2, the V gene TRBV14; 7 nucleotides line up with TRBD1. The CDR3 contains 16 residues. With V trimmed by 1 base and J by 5 bases, 10 bases remained unmatched. Germline CDR1 and CDR2: SGHDN and FVKESK. The CDR3 sequence is CASSQVAGGTAYGYTF. CDR3 nucleotides: TGTGCCAGCAGCCAAGTGGCCGGTGGGACAGCATATGGCTACACCTTC.

The chain uses TRBV2 and TRBJ1-1; perhaps TRBD1 as D (5 bases). Germline lookup yields CDR1 SNHLY and CDR2 FYNNEI. The V gene lost 9 bases and the J gene lost 1 base, with 9 bases spanning the gap. This CDR3 comprises 12 residues. This chain's CDR3 is CASRGGNTEAFF. CDR3 sequence (DNA): TGTGCCAGTCGCGGGGGGAACACTGAAGCTTTCTTT. Drawing the rest from reference TRBV2 and TRBJ1-1, the complete variable domain is EPEVTQTPSHQVTQMGQEVILRCVPISNHLYFYWYRQILGQKVEFLVSFYNNEISEKSEIFDDQFSVERPDGSNFTLKIRSTKLEDSAMYFCASRGGNTEAFFGQGTRLTVV.

The CDR3 spells CASSLETVNNSPLHF. The DNA of the CDR3 is TGTGCCAGCAGTTTGGAGACGGTGAATAATTCACCCCTCCACTTT. The chain combines TRBV6-5 with TRBJ1-6; D gene ambiguous. In germline, CDR1 is MNHEY, CDR2 SVGAGI. V was pared by 4 bases and J by 5 bases, with 12 bases between. The CDR3 sequence is 15 residues long.

This chain connects TRBV9 to TRBJ2-3, with 10 bases aligning to TRBD2. The CDR3 covers 15 residues. J was trimmed by 8 bases and V by 3 bases; bases with no gene match: 9. Germline V gene data show CDR1 as SGDLS and CDR2 as YYNGEE. The CDR3 is CASSAGTSVWGTQYF. The CDR3 bases are TGTGCCAGCAGCGCCGGGACTAGCGTCTGGGGTACGCAGTATTTT.

The chain has TRBV30 and TRBJ2-5; D gene uncertain. V dropped 2 bases and J dropped 5 bases, with 9 bases sitting between them. CDR3 length: 12 amino acids. Per germline, CDR1 GTSNPN and CDR2 SVGIG (reference sequence). The CDR3 here is CAWSPARETQYF. The CDR3 nucleotides read TGTGCCTGGAGTCCAGCGCGCGAGACCCAGTACTTC. The whole variable domain, filled in from reference TRBV30 and TRBJ2-5, reads SQTIHQWPATLVQPVGSPLSLECTVEGTSNPNLYWYRQAAGRGLQLLFYSVGIGQISSEVPQNLSASRPQDRQFILSSKKLLLSDSGFYLCAWSPARETQYFGPGTRLLVL.

The V and J genes are TRBV18 and TRBJ1-2; 9 nucleotides agree with TRBD1. The length of the CDR3 is 16 residues. Germline V lookup: CDR1 KGHSH, CDR2 LQKENI. J lost 3 bases, V lost 0 bases, and 5 bases had no gene match. CDR3 in amino acids: CASSPPGTGSDYGYTF. The CDR3 DNA sequence: TGTGCCAGCTCACCACCCGGGACAGGGAGCGACTATGGCTACACCTTC. The full variable domain, rest sourced from reference TRBV18 and TRBJ1-2, is NAGVMQNPRHLVRRRGQEARLRCSPMKGHSHVYWYRQLPEEGLKFMVYLQKENIIDESGMPKERFSAEFPKEGPSILRIQQVVRGDSAAYFCASSPPGTGSDYGYTFGSGTRLTVV.

The chain uses TRBV5-1 and TRBJ2-1; 9 nucleotides match TRBD2. The CDR3 length is 16 residues. Germline CDR1 reads SGHRS; CDR2 reads YFSETQ. V dropped 2 bases and J dropped 9; count of bases not matched to a gene: 12. CDR3 in amino acids: CASSLGGSGGSSEQFF. CDR3 nucleotides: TGCGCCAGCAGCTTAGGCGGGAGCGGGGGGTCCAGTGAGCAGTTCTTC.

The CDR3 sequence: CASSLAGGANTGELFF. CDR3 sequence (DNA): TGTGCCAGCAGCTTAGCGGGGGGCGCGAACACCGGGGAGCTGTTTTTT. The chain has TRBV5-6 and TRBJ2-2, with 9 bases matching TRBD2. J lost 0 bases, V lost 2 bases, and 2 bases had no gene match. The CDR3 runs 16 residues. Per germline, CDR1 SGHDT and CDR2 YYEEEE.

V is TRBV30 and J is TRBJ2-5; no firm D call. CDR3 length equals 15 residues. Trimming left V 0 bases short and J 0 bases short, with 11 bases between. The germline CDR1 and CDR2 sequences are GTSNPN and SVGIG (reference sequence). In DNA, the CDR3 is TGTGCCTGGAGTGTTATGGCTTCGTACCAAGAGACCCAGTACTTC. Translation: CAWSVMASYQETQYF.

The rearrangement links TRBV27 to TRBJ1-6; D is possibly TRBD1 (5 bases). The CDR3 runs to 15 residues. Germline V gene data show CDR1 as MNHEY and CDR2 as SMNVEV (reference sequence). The V end was cut by 1 base, the J end by 12 bases, with 16 bases between. The CDR3 spells CASSLYAGPTLPLHF. The DNA for the CDR3 is TGTGCCAGCAGTTTATACGCAGGGCCCACTTTACCCCTCCACTTT.